These T cell receptor beta chains were read from a single sample in a study of T cell changes during pregnancy in multiple sclerosis. Generated by immunoSEQ multiplex PCR, the TCRdb table keeps only in-frame clones and is missing some. Of fewer than 65,000 clones in the sample, 90% were seen once. This sample comprised peripheral blood, obtained in the first trimester of pregnancy. These receptors came from a female donor in good health, enrolled as a control in a pregnancy study. Both conserved end residues are part of each CDR3. A D gene is named only where the DNA matches it firmly. Size values are once, few and many counts, or a class for expanded clones, and some rows have none.

TRBJ1-1 NA TRBV27 NA TGTGCCAGCAGTTCCCCTAACAGGGCCGCTGAAGCTTTCTTT CASSSPNRAAEAFF
TRBJ2-5 NA TRBV19 NA TGTGCCAGTAGTATCTCGGACTTTGAGGAGACCCAGTACTTC CASSISDFEETQYF
TRBJ2-3 NA TRBV7-2 NA TGTGCCAGCAGCTTTGGTTGGCAGGGCCCAGATACGCAGTATTTT CASSFGWQGPDTQYF
TRBJ1-3 NA TRBV14 TRBD1 TGTGCCAGCAGCCAGACAGGGGGCTGGAACACCATATATTTT CASSQTGGWNTIYF
TRBJ2-7 NA TRBV11-2 TRBD1 TGTGCCAGCGGCAGATCACAGGGGGGCTACGAGCAGTACTTC CASGRSQGGYEQYF
TRBJ1-3 few TRBV30 NA TGTGCCTGGAGTGACGAGGGAACCTCTGGAAACACCATATATTTT CAWSDEGTSGNTIYF
TRBJ1-3 NA TRBV7-3 NA TGTGCCAGCAGCTTAACAGTGGGAGATTCTGGAAACACCATATATTTT CASSLTVGDSGNTIYF
TRBJ2-3 once TRBV4-1 NA TGCGCCAGCAGCCAAGAGGGGCCCCTCTCGGATACGCAGTATTTT CASSQEGPLSDTQYF
TRBJ1-1 NA TRBV28 NA TGTGCCAGCAGTTCGTGGGCAAACACTGAAGCTTTCTTT CASSSWANTEAFF
TRBJ1-2 NA TRBV5-4 NA TGTGCCAGCAGCTCTCTTGACTTGGGGAGTGCCTATGGCTACACCTTC CASSSLDLGSAYGYTF
TRBJ1-2 NA TRBV7-3 NA TGTGCCAGCAGCCCCCGTGGTGGGCAGGTTCCCTACGGCTACACCTTC CASSPRGGQVPYGYTF
TRBJ2-3 NA TRBV6-5 TRBD1 TGTGCCAGCAGTCTACAGGGGGCGGGCACAGATACGCAGTATTTT CASSLQGAGTDTQYF
TRBJ1-2 NA TRBV7-2 TRBD1 TGTGCCAGCAGCTCGTCCTCCGGGACAGGGAATGGCTACACCTTC CASSSSSGTGNGYTF
TRBJ2-7 NA TRBV7-2 TRBD2 TGTGCCAGCAGCTTAGAAGATTGGATAGCGGGGGGCCCCACCTACGAGCAGTACTTC CASSLEDWIAGGPTYEQYF
TRBJ2-7 few TRBV5-4 TRBD1 TGTGCCAGCAGCTGGGACAGGATTCACGAGCAGTACTTC CASSWDRIHEQYF
TRBJ2-5 NA TRBV7-6 NA TGTGCCAGCAGCCTTCGAGGGGAGACCCAGTACTTC CASSLRGETQYF
TRBJ2-1 NA TRBV19 TRBD2 TGTGCCAGTAGCAACGGACTAGCGGGCGGGTTATATGAGCAGTTCTTC CASSNGLAGGLYEQFF
TRBJ1-2 NA TRBV20-1 NA TGCAGTGCAGCTGGCTACACCTTC CSAAGYTF
TRBJ1-4 NA TRBV9 NA TGTGCCAGCAGCCCAGACAGGACTAATGAAAAACTGTTTTTT CASSPDRTNEKLFF
TRBJ2-3 few TRBV9 TRBD2 TGTGCCAGCAGCGTAAGCCCTAGCGGGTCAACCCATACGCAGTATTTT CASSVSPSGSTHTQYF
TRBJ2-1 NA TRBV5-1 NA TGCGCCAGCAGCTTACCGACCGGGGATGAGCAGTTCTTC CASSLPTGDEQFF
TRBJ1-1 NA TRBV9 NA TGTGCCAGCAGCCCAACAGGCTTATACACTGAAGCTTTCTTT CASSPTGLYTEAFF
TRBJ1-2 NA TRBV6-1 NA TGTGCCAGCAGTGAGCGGGCGCTTTCTAACTATGGCTACACCTTC CASSERALSNYGYTF
TRBJ2-7 NA TRBV10-3 NA TGTGCCATCAGTGAGTCATTCGGAGTCTCCTACGAGCAGTACTTC CAISESFGVSYEQYF
TRBJ1-5 NA TRBV19 NA TGTGCCAGTAGTATAGTAGCAGACAGCAATCAGCCCCAGCATTTT CASSIVADSNQPQHF
TRBJ2-1 NA TRBV2 TRBD2 TGTGCCAGCAGTGAAGAAGGACTAGCGGCCTATGAGGAGTTCTTC CASSEEGLAAYEEFF
TRBJ1-1 NA TRBV7-9 NA TGTGCCAGCAGCGTCAGGGACACTGAAGCTTTCTTT CASSVRDTEAFF
TRBJ1-6 NA TRBV7-9 TRBD1 TGTGCCAGCAGCGGGACAGGGGGCGGATCACCCCTCCACTTT CASSGTGGGSPLHF
TRBJ1-4 NA TRBV7-9 TRBD1 TGTGCCAGCAGCCGGGACAGCCGATCTAATGAAAAACTGTTTTTT CASSRDSRSNEKLFF
TRBJ1-1 NA TRBV5-1 NA TGCGCCAGCAGCACCAATTACAGGGAAGCTTTCTTT CASSTNYREAFF
TRBJ2-7 NA TRBV5-5 TRBD1 TGTGCCAGCGGACGGACAGGGAGGTACGAGCAGTACTTC CASGRTGRYEQYF
TRBJ2-5 NA TRBV6-5 NA TGTGCCAGCAGTAGGGGGACCGAGACCCAGTACTTC CASSRGTETQYF
TRBJ2-1 NA TRBV7-7 TRBD2 TGTGCCAGCAGCCAGAGGTCGGTAGCGGGAGGCTATGAGCAGTTCTTC CASSQRSVAGGYEQFF
TRBJ1-4 NA TRBV28 NA TGTGCGACAGCGGGGCAGGGAGATGAAAAACTGTTTTTT CATAGQGDEKLFF
TRBJ1-2 NA TRBV27 TRBD1 TGTGCCAGCAGTTTATATGGGGACAGGGGGGGTACTAACTATGGCTACACCTTC CASSLYGDRGGTNYGYTF
TRBJ2-1 NA TRBV7-2 NA TGTGCCAGCGGACTCCGAAACGGGTGGTCCAGCAATGAGCAGTTCTTC CASGLRNGWSSNEQFF
TRBJ2-1 once TRBV30 TRBD1 TGTGCCCTCCGGACAGGGAATTACAATGAGCAGTTCTTC CALRTGNYNEQFF
TRBJ2-3 NA TRBV30 TRBD2 TGTGCCTGGAGTGTACTGACTAGCGGGGGACCCACAGATACGCAGTATTTT CAWSVLTSGGPTDTQYF
TRBJ1-2 NA TRBV6-6 NA TGTGCCAGCAATCATCAAGGGGGTAACTATGGCTACACCTTC CASNHQGGNYGYTF
TRBJ1-4 NA TRBV7-9 TRBD1 TGTGCCAGCAGCGGACAAAGGGGGCAAGGTGAAAAACTGTTTTTT CASSGQRGQGEKLFF
TRBJ2-5 NA TRBV12-5 TRBD1 TGTGCTAGTGGTTTGTACCAGGACAGGGCGGAGACCCAGTACTTC CASGLYQDRAETQYF
TRBJ2-5 NA TRBV6-5 NA TGTGCCACCTACGCCAGCTCCGGCGGTGAGACCCAGTACTTC CATYASSGGETQYF
TRBJ1-5 NA TRBV6-6 NA TGTGCCAGCAGGGAATATACAGGGCGACCGCCCCAGCATTTT CASREYTGRPPQHF
TRBJ2-7 NA TRBV5-3 TRBD1 TGTGCCAGAAGCTTGGCAGGGACAGGCTGCGAGCAGTACTTC CARSLAGTGCEQYF
TRBJ2-7 NA TRBV30 NA TGTGCCTGGAGTCTGCAGTATTCCTACGAGCAGTACTTC CAWSLQYSYEQYF
TRBJ1-1 NA TRBV27 NA TGTGCCAGCAAGGTGGCAGGGAACACTGAAGCTTTCTTT CASKVAGNTEAFF
TRBJ2-5 NA TRBV9 TRBD2 TGTGCCAGCAGCGCGGGAGGGCAACAAGAGACCCAGTACTTC CASSAGGQQETQYF
TRBJ1-2 NA TRBV5-4 NA TGTGCCAGCAGCTTGGACTCATTTAGCAACTATGGCTACACCTTC CASSLDSFSNYGYTF
TRBJ2-3 NA TRBV5-8 TRBD2 TGTGCCAGCAGCTTGGCCCCTAGCGGGATCACAGATACGCAGTATTTT CASSLAPSGITDTQYF
TRBJ2-5 once TRBV7-2 NA TGTGCCAGCAGCTTAGGGGGGGGCTTAGGACAAGAGACCCAGTACTTC CASSLGGGLGQETQYF
TRBJ1-3 NA TRBV10-3 TRBD1 TGTGCCATCAGTGGCTGGACAGGGGGGACTGGAAACACCATATATTTT CAISGWTGGTGNTIYF
TRBJ1-1 NA TRBV5-4 TRBD1 TGTGCCAGCAGCGCCTCACAGGGGTTATCAGCTGAAGCTTTCTTT CASSASQGLSAEAFF
TRBJ1-3 NA TRBV27 NA TGTGCCAGCAGTTTGCGGGGCTCTGGAAACACCATATATTTT CASSLRGSGNTIYF
TRBJ1-1 NA TRBV5-4 TRBD1 TGTGCCAGCAGCTCGGGACAGGGTTACACTGAAGCTTTCTTT CASSSGQGYTEAFF
TRBJ1-1 NA TRBV5-4 TRBD1 TGTGCCAGCAGCTCTGACAGGGTATACTACAAGAACACTGAAGCTTTCTTT CASSSDRVYYKNTEAFF
TRBJ2-7 NA TRBV12-2 NA TGCTCGAGAAAAGGCACACAGGGAACCCAGTACTTC CSRKGTQGTQYF
TRBJ2-5 NA TRBV20-1 NA TGCAGTGCTAGAGATAGGGGGACCCAGTACTTC CSARDRGTQYF
TRBJ1-3 once TRBV5-1 NA TGCGCCAGCAGCTTAGGACAGCTCTCTGGAAACACCATATATTTT CASSLGQLSGNTIYF
TRBJ2-5 once TRBV11-2 NA TGTGCCAGCAGCCCTTGGAGAAGGGAGATGAGAGAGACCCAGTACTTC CASSPWRREMRETQYF
TRBJ2-7 NA TRBV19 TRBD1 TGTGCCAGTAGTTTACAAGGGACAGCCTACGAGCAGTACTTC CASSLQGTAYEQYF